These 25 T cell receptor beta chains came from one sample sequenced in a study of CD8 T cells in ankylosing spondylitis. One entry per CDR3 protein results from TCRdb running MiXCR on the 5' RACE reads. The sample lists around 320,000 distinct CDR3 sequences, less than 25% occurring once. The source material was blood, either unsorted or a sorted T cell fraction (not recorded which). All receptors come from a female donor with ankylosing spondylitis or in good health (not recorded which).

The chain joins TRBV6-1 to TRBJ2-6; 7 bases map to TRBD1. The CDR3 covers 16 residues. CDR1 is MNHNS and CDR2 is SASEGT in the germline V gene. Trimming removed 6 bases from V and 2 bases from J; junction bases left unmatched: 7. CDR3 DNA sequence: TGTGCCAGCAGGATGACAGGGCTGGCTGGGGCCAACGTCCTGACTTTC. This sequence encodes CASRMTGLAGANVLTF.

V and J are TRBV12-3 or TRBV12-4 and TRBJ2-1; D gene ambiguous. The CDR3 contains 15 residues. With 3 bases removed from V and 0 bases from J, the gap between germline ends came to 9 bases. CDR3 region: CASSFRTSSYNEQFF. As DNA, the CDR3 is TGTGCCAGCAGTTTTAGGACGAGCTCCTACAATGAGCAGTTCTTC.

The genes are TRBV12-3 or TRBV12-4 and TRBJ1-5; D is uncertain. The CDR3 contains 12 residues. Trimming pared 4 bases from V and 3 bases from J, leaving 4 bases between. The DNA of the CDR3 is TGTGCCAGCAGTTCGGTCAATCAGCCCCAGCATTTT. Protein sequence: CASSSVNQPQHF.

This clonotype was detected only a few times. The rearrangement joins TRBV5-1 to TRBJ2-7, with D perhaps matching TRBD1 (6 bases). This CDR3 contains 14 residues. The germline gives CDR1 SGHRS, CDR2 YFSETQ. Trimming removed 4 bases at V and 2 bases at J, with 13 bases between. The CDR3 sequence: CASSDRSEPYEQYF. In DNA form, the CDR3 reads TGCGCCAGCAGCGACAGGTCCGAACCCTACGAGCAGTACTTC.

The V and J genes are TRBV11-3 and TRBJ2-7; possibly TRBD1 or TRBD2 for D (5 bases each). Trimming stripped 5 bases from V and 2 bases from J, with 13 bases between. Germline values: CDR1 SGHNT, CDR2 YENEEA. The CDR3 totals 14 residues. The CDR3 DNA is TGTGCCAGCAGCCCGAGGGGCGCGACCTACGAGCAGTACTTC. Translated, it gives CASSPRGATYEQYF.

The rearrangement uses TRBV4-3 and TRBJ2-7, with a weak D call TRBD1 (5 bases). V lost 0 bases, J lost 4 bases, and 16 bases lay in between. The germline V gene has CDR1 LGHNA and CDR2 YSLEER. The CDR3 loop spans 16 amino acids. The CDR3 is CASSQDVLGARYEQYF. The CDR3 nucleotides read TGCGCCAGCAGCCAAGACGTTCTTGGGGCAAGATACGAGCAGTACTTC.

This clonotype was found a few times. The chain has TRBV6-5 and TRBJ2-7; TRBD1 or TRBD2 may be the D gene (5 bases each). CDR1 is MNHEY and CDR2 is SVGAGI in the germline V gene. There are 16 residues in the CDR3. V was trimmed by 0 bases and J by 7 bases, leaving 19 bases between them. The CDR3 DNA is TGTGCCAGCAGTTACTCGGGGCCATTTGGAGGCGGGGAGCAGTACTTC. It translates to CASSYSGPFGGGEQYF.

The table lists this clonotype with many counts. V usage is TRBV7-9 and J usage is TRBJ2-1, with D tentatively TRBD2 (5 bases). CDR3 length equals 14 residues. With 2 bases removed from V and 8 bases from J, the gap between germline ends came to 13 bases. Germline V lookup: CDR1 SEHNR, CDR2 FQNEAQ (reference sequence). The CDR3 coding sequence is TGTGCCAGCAGCTTAATGGGCGGGTTGGATGAGCAGTTCTTC. Amino acid sequence: CASSLMGGLDEQFF. The full variable domain, with the rest looked up from reference TRBV7-9 and TRBJ2-1, is DTGVSQNPRHKITKRGQNVTFRCDPISEHNRLYWYRQTLGQGPEFLTYFQNEAQLEKSRLLSDRFSAERPKGSFSTLEIQRTEQGDSAMYLCASSLMGGLDEQFFGPGTRLTVL.

The rearrangement links TRBV7-2 to TRBJ2-5; D ambiguous. The CDR3 consists of 13 residues. The V and J ends lost 5 bases and 4 bases respectively, with 11 bases between them. Germline CDR1 is SGHTA and CDR2 is FQGNSA. The CDR3, as DNA: TGTGCCAGCAGCCTAGAGGTCGGAGAGACCCAGTACTTC. It yields the protein CASSLEVGETQYF. The full variable domain, completed using reference TRBV7-2 and TRBJ2-5, is GAGVSQSPSNKVTEKGKDVELRCDPISGHTALYWYRQSLGQGLEFLIYFQGNSAPDKSGLPSDRFSAERTGGSVSTLTIQRTQQEDSAVYLCASSLEVGETQYFGPGTRLLVL.

This clonotype was detected a few times. V gene TRBV10-3 combines with J gene TRBJ2-5, with D uncertain. Germline V lookup: CDR1 ENHRY, CDR2 SYGVKD. V lost 10 bases to trimming and J lost 5 bases, with 26 bases between them. The CDR3 consists of 16 residues. The CDR3 sequence: CATSTGRDLKGETQYF. The CDR3 region has the DNA TGTGCCACCAGCACGGGCCGCGACCTCAAAGGGGAGACCCAGTACTTC.

In its sample, this clonotype was seen once. The chain links TRBV5-1 to TRBJ2-2; TRBD2 agrees at 7 bases. V lost 4 bases, J lost 0 bases, and 9 bases stayed unmatched. The CDR3 contains 17 residues. Looked up from germline, CDR1 is SGHRS and CDR2 is YFSETQ. CDR3 nucleotide sequence: TGCGCCAGCAGCCACCTCAAAGCGGGGACGAACACCGGGGAGCTGTTTTTT. Translation: CASSHLKAGTNTGELFF.

The CDR3 loop is CASSESRLDDEQFF. The CDR3 nucleotides read TGTGCCAGCAGTGAATCCCGACTAGACGATGAGCAGTTCTTC. V gene TRBV25-1 combines with J gene TRBJ2-1; tentative D call: TRBD2 (6 bases). Germline values: CDR1 MGHDK, CDR2 SYGVNS. V lost 1 base and J 8 bases, leaving 12 bases between the germline ends. The CDR3 spans 14 residues.

Ten or more counts support this clonotype. The rearrangement joins TRBV12-3 or TRBV12-4 to TRBJ2-7, with D perhaps given as TRBD1 or TRBD2 (5 bases each). The CDR3 extends over 12 amino acids. V lost 11 bases and J 0 bases, leaving 11 bases between the germline ends. The CDR3 sequence is CACSGSSYEQYF. The CDR3 coding sequence is TGTGCCTGCTCAGGGAGCTCCTACGAGCAGTACTTC.

The chain couples TRBV6-5 to TRBJ1-6, with a possible D match to TRBD1 (6 bases). Trimming took off 4 bases at V and 7 bases at J, with 8 bases between the two ends. The CDR3 extends over 13 amino acids. In germline, CDR1 is MNHEY, CDR2 SVGAGI. The CDR3 is CASSSTGNSPLHF. CDR3 bases: TGTGCCAGCAGTTCAACAGGGAATTCACCCCTCCACTTT.

This chain joins TRBV3-1 and TRBJ2-3; D may be TRBD2 (6 bases). There are 20 residues in the CDR3. Germline V CDR1 and CDR2: LGHDT, YNNKEL (reference sequence). The V end was cut by 1 base, the J end by 5 bases, with 28 bases between. The DNA of the CDR3 is TGTGCCAGCAGCCAAGGTTGGGGGACTGAGGCCTCAACAATTATAGATACGCAGTATTTT. It translates to CASSQGWGTEASTIIDTQYF.

The chain has TRBV7-7 and TRBJ2-5; D could derive from TRBD1 or TRBD2 (5 bases each). Trimming pared 5 bases from V and 1 base from J, leaving 14 bases between. This CDR3 is built from 15 residues. Germline lookup yields CDR1 SSHAT and CDR2 FNYEAQ (reference sequence). CDR3 DNA: TGTGCCAGCAGCACCGGGACCGGCATCCAAGAGACCCAGTACTTC. Its translation: CASSTGTGIQETQYF. The whole variable domain, remainder taken from reference TRBV7-7 and TRBJ2-5, is GAGVSQSPRYKVTKRGQDVTLRCDPISSHATLYWYQQALGQGPEFLTYFNYEAQPDKSGLPSDRFSAERPEGSISTLTIQRTEQRDSAMYRCASSTGTGIQETQYFGPGTRLLVL.

At least ten counts were recorded for this clonotype. The chain is built from TRBV7-2 and TRBJ2-3, with D possibly TRBD1 on 6 matching bases. The CDR3 covers 14 residues. With 1 base removed from V and 6 bases from J, the gap between germline ends came to 11 bases. Germline-derived CDR1 and CDR2 are SGHTA and FQGNSA. The CDR3 nucleotides are TGTGCCAGCAGCTTAGGATCTACAGGGGATACGCAGTATTTT. Amino acids: CASSLGSTGDTQYF. The full variable domain, with the rest looked up from reference TRBV7-2 and TRBJ2-3, is GAGVSQSPSNKVTEKGKDVELRCDPISGHTALYWYRQSLGQGLEFLIYFQGNSAPDKSGLPSDRFSAERTGGSVSTLTIQRTQQEDSAVYLCASSLGSTGDTQYFGPGTRLTVL.

The chain has TRBV20-1 and TRBJ2-3; 7 positions agree with TRBD2. This CDR3 contains 15 residues. The junction had 8 bases not matched to a gene; V was cut back by 5 bases and J by 0 bases. Germline V CDR1 and CDR2: DFQATT, SNEGSKA (reference sequence). The CDR3 reads CSADKHSGSTDTQYF. CDR3 in DNA: TGCAGTGCTGATAAGCATAGCGGGAGCACAGATACGCAGTATTTT.

This clonotype was detected a few times. CDR3 protein: CASSRDRLTNQPQHF. CDR3 nucleotide sequence: TGTGCCAGCAGCCGCGACCGACTAACCAATCAGCCCCAGCATTTT. J is TRBJ1-5 and V is TRBV6-1; D ambiguous. This CDR3 contains 15 residues. Germline V gives CDR1 MNHNS, CDR2 SASEGT. V lost 6 bases, J lost 3 bases, and 15 bases lay in between.

The rearrangement links TRBV11-1 to TRBJ2-2; 11 bases map to TRBD2. The germline V gene encodes CDR1 SGHAT and CDR2 FQDESV (reference sequence). This CDR3 comprises 15 residues. With 5 bases clipped from V and 8 bases from J, the junction kept 7 bases outside the gene matches. CDR3 loop: CASSNPLAGAGELFF. Here the CDR3 DNA reads TGTGCCAGCAGCAACCCACTAGCGGGAGCTGGGGAGCTGTTTTTT. Using reference TRBV11-1 and TRBJ2-2 for the parts outside the CDR3, the full variable domain is EAEVAQSPRYKITEKSQAVAFWCDPISGHATLYWYRQILGQGPELLVQFQDESVVDDSQLPKDRFSAERLKGVDSTLKIQPAELGDSAMYLCASSNPLAGAGELFFGEGSRLTVL.

The genes are TRBV20-1 and TRBJ2-7; D call uncertain. Trimming took 6 bases from V and 3 from J, leaving 9 bases between them. This CDR3 has 11 amino acids. Germline CDR1 is DFQATT and CDR2 is SNEGSKA (reference sequence). In nucleotides, the CDR3 is TGCAGTGCCCCTCGAGACTACGAGCAGTACTTC. It translates to CSAPRDYEQYF.

This chain uses TRBV30 with TRBJ2-2, with 14 bases lining up with TRBD2. CDR3 length: 17 amino acids. Per germline, CDR1 GTSNPN and CDR2 SVGIG (reference sequence). Losses at the gene ends were 0 bases for V and 6 bases for J; bases not matched to a gene: 6. Here the CDR3 DNA reads TGTGCCTGGAGTGTACTGGGACTAGCGGGAGCAGCCGGGGAGCTGTTTTTT. Translation gives CAWSVLGLAGAAGELFF.

As to this clonotype: An end of the junction differs from the germline gene, which may be a read error. This chain joins TRBV7-9 and TRBJ2-3; 10 bases are a match to TRBD1. The CDR3 has 15 residues. Germline-derived CDR1 and CDR2 are SEHNR and FQNEAQ (reference sequence). The CDR3 reads CASSYPGQGMDTQYF. The CDR3 nucleotides read TGTGCCAGTAGCTACCCGGGACAGGGGATGGATACGCAGTATTTT.

The table lists this clonotype with a few counts. Lacking the conserved final phenylalanine or tryptophan, this CDR3 likely reflects a read error. The genes are TRBV7-9 and TRBJ1-6; D gene ambiguous. V gave up 2 bases and J gave up 10 bases, with 12 bases separating them. The germline V gene has CDR1 SEHNR and CDR2 FQNEAQ (reference sequence). This CDR3 comprises 14 residues. The CDR3 sequence is CASSLSVTGSPLHV. CDR3 nucleotides: TGTGCCAGCAGCTTATCGGTCACTGGGTCACCCCTCCACGTT.

This clonotype has a handful of counts. The chain combines TRBV20-1 with TRBJ2-5; 9 bases are a match to TRBD2. The CDR3 is 15 residues long. V dropped 5 bases and J dropped 7; count of bases not matched to a gene: 14. Germline V gene data show CDR1 as DFQATT and CDR2 as SNEGSKA (reference sequence). The CDR3 region is CSAHLAGGPSGTQYF. DNA for the CDR3: TGCAGTGCTCATCTCGCGGGAGGGCCTAGTGGGACCCAGTACTTC.